This TCR beta chain was sequenced in a study of CD8 T cells in Susac syndrome. Roughly 0.45 to 1 ug RNA was reverse transcribed with random hexamers. TCRdb redid the calling of the immunoSEQ multiplex PCR reads with MiXCR, one entry per CDR3 protein. The sample lists about 180,000 distinct CDR3 sequences; around 94% were seen once. From blood CD8+ and CD4+ T cells, the TCR beta chain was sequenced. The V gene lost 4 bases and the J gene lost 1 base, with 7 bases spanning the gap. Germline CDR1 KGHSH, CDR2 LQKENI. The CDR3 contains 13 residues. The sequence was collected from a human donor with Susac syndrome. What was sequenced was CD4+ T cells from PBMCs. The chain carries TRBV18 and TRBJ1-1; D uncertain. CDR3 residues: CASSQSTNTEAFF. The DNA of the CDR3 is TGTGCCAGCTCACAATCCACGAACACTGAAGCTTTCTTT.